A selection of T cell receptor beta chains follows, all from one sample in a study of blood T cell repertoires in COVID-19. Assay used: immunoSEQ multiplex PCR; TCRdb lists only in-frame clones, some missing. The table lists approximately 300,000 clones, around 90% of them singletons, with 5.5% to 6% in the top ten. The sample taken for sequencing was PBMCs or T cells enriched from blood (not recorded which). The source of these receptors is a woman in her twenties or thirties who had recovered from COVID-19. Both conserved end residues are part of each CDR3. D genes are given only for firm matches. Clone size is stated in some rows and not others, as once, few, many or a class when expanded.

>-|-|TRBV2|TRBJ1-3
TGTGCCAGCAGTGGACAGCTTGACTCTGGAAACACCATATATTTT
CASSGQLDSGNTIYF
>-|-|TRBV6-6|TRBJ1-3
TGTGCCAGCACCTCGGGGGGCCTTGGAAACACCATATATTTT
CASTSGGLGNTIYF
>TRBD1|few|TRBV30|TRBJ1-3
TGTGCCTGGAGTGTTCTCGCAACAGGGGCTGGAAACACCATATATTTT
CAWSVLATGAGNTIYF
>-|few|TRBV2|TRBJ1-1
TGTGCCAGCAGTGAAGCGTCGGCGGGGAACACTGAAGCTTTCTTT
CASSEASAGNTEAFF
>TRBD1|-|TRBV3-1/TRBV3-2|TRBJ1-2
TGTGCCAGCAGCCCAGACAGGACAGGAGCTAACTATGGCTACACCTTC
CASSPDRTGANYGYTF
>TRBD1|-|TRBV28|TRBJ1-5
TGTGCCAGCAGTATCTCCTTGGGGACAGCTAATCAGCCCCAGCATTTT
CASSISLGTANQPQHF
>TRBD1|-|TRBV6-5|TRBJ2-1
TGTGCCAGCACTTCGACAGGGGCGGTCTACAATGAGCAGTTCTTC
CASTSTGAVYNEQFF
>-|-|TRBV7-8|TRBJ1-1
TGTGCCAGCACCCGAAGTAGGACTAAAATCATGAACACTGAAGCTTTCTTT
CASTRSRTKIMNTEAFF
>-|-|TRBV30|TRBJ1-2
TGTGCCTTAGACAGAACCTTGAGCTACACCTTC
CALDRTLSYTF
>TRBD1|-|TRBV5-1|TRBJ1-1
TGCGCCAGCAGCTCGCGCGACAGGGGTGAGGGAGCTTTCTTT
CASSSRDRGEGAFF
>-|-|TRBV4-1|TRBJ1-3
TGCGCCAGCAGCCAGCCCGCGGGGGGCTTCCCTGGAAACACCATATATTTT
CASSQPAGGFPGNTIYF
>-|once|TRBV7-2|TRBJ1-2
TGTGCCAGCAGCCCCAGGGATGGCTACACCTTC
CASSPRDGYTF
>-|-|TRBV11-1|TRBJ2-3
TGTGCCAGCAGCCCCCCCGGGCGGGGAAACACAGATACGCAGTATTTT
CASSPPGRGNTDTQYF
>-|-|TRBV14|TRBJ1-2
TGTGCCAGCAGCCCAAGATTGCGGGATGGCTACACCTTC
CASSPRLRDGYTF
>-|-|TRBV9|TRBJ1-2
TGTGCCAGCAGCCTTTACAGGGATGGCTACACCTTC
CASSLYRDGYTF
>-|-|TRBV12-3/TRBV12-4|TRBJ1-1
TGTGCCAGCAGTTTGTCCCCGGGGACTGAAGCTTTCTTT
CASSLSPGTEAFF
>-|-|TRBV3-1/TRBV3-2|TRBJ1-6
TGTGCCAGCAGCCTACAGGGAGGGTGGGTTAACTCACCCCTCCACTTT
CASSLQGGWVNSPLHF
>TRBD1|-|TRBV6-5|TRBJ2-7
TGTGCCAGCAGGGTGGGACAGGGGGGAACCTACGAGCAGTACTTC
CASRVGQGGTYEQYF
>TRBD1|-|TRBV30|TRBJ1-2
TGTGCCTGGGGAGGACAGGTATATAGCTACACCTTC
CAWGGQVYSYTF
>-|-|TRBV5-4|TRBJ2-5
TGTGCCAGCAGCTTCCCCAGCCCAAGTGGAGGCCAAGAGACCCAGTACTTC
CASSFPSPSGGQETQYF
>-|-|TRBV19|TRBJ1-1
TGTGCAAGTCGTGCGTGGGAGGGCACTGAAGCTTTCTTT
CASRAWEGTEAFF
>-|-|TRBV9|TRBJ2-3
TGTGCCAGCAGCGTAGTACAGACCACAGATACGCAGTATTTT
CASSVVQTTDTQYF
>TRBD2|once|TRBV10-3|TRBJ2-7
TGTGCCATCAGTGTAGCGGGGGAGGTCTACGAGCAGTACTTC
CAISVAGEVYEQYF
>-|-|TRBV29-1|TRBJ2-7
TGCAGCGTTGGTCAGGTCCCCTACGAGCAGTACTTC
CSVGQVPYEQYF
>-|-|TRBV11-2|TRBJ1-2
TGTGCCAGCAGCTTAGTATACAGCTATGGCTACACCTTC
CASSLVYSYGYTF
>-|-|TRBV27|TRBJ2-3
TGTGCCAGCAGTTATATCGCTACAGCAGATACGCAGTATTTT
CASSYIATADTQYF
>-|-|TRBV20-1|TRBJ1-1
TGCAGTGCTTCCCGGACTGGAAAGGCTTTCTTT
CSASRTGKAFF
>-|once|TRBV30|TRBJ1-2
TGTGCCTCGGAGTGGCGGGGTAAAGATGGCTATGGCTACACCTTC
CASEWRGKDGYGYTF
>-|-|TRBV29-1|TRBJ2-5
TGCAGCGTTGGGGAGACACAAGAGACCCAGTACTTC
CSVGETQETQYF
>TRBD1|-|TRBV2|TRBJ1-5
TGTGCCAGCAGCTTAACTGGACAGGGAGATCAGCCCCAGCATTTT
CASSLTGQGDQPQHF
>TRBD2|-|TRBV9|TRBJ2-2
TGTGCCAGCAGCGATGGGACTAGGCACACCGGGGAGCTGTTTTTT
CASSDGTRHTGELFF
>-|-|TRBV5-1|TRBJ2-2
TGCGCCAGCAGCCCCGGGAACGCGAACACCGGGGAGCTGTTTTTT
CASSPGNANTGELFF
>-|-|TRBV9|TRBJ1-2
TGTGCCAGCAGCGAAGGGACTCCCAAGAGGGGCTACACCTTC
CASSEGTPKRGYTF
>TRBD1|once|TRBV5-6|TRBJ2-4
TGTGCCAGCAGCTTGTTTTCAGGGGGAGCCAAAAACATTCAGTACTTC
CASSLFSGGAKNIQYF
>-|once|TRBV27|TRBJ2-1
TGTGCCAGCAGGGGGGGTCAGGGGGTTTACAATGAGCAGTTCTTC
CASRGGQGVYNEQFF
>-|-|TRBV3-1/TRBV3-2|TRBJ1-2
TGTGCCAGCAACTCAAGGGGATCTCGATTGGGCTACACCTTC
CASNSRGSRLGYTF
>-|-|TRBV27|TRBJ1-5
TGTGCCAGCAGCCTCGGGGGGATTGGCAATCAGCCCCAGCATTTT
CASSLGGIGNQPQHF
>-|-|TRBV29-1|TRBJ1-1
TGCAGCGTTGATAGGGTCAGGATGGAAGGAAGGGGCACTGAAGCTTTCTTT
CSVDRVRMEGRGTEAFF
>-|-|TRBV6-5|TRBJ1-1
TGTGCCAGCAGTTATCACAGCTCGAACACTGAAGCTTTCTTT
CASSYHSSNTEAFF
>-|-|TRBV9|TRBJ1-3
TGTGCCAGCAGCGCTACCAACTCTGGAAACACCATATATTTT
CASSATNSGNTIYF
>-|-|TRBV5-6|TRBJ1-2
TGTGCCAGCAGCTTGCGTAGCGGGACGCTCTATGGCTACACCTTC
CASSLRSGTLYGYTF
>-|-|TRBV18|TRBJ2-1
TGTGCCAGCTCAACAACCGGGTCGAGCTCCTACAATGAGCAGTTCTTC
CASSTTGSSSYNEQFF
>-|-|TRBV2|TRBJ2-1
TGTGCCAGCAGTGAAGGGCGGGCCCCCTACAATGAGCAGTTCTTC
CASSEGRAPYNEQFF
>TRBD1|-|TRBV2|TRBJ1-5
TGTGCCAGCAGTGAAGCCTCCGGGACAGGGGTTTTCTCGGGGGCCCAGCATTTT
CASSEASGTGVFSGAQHF
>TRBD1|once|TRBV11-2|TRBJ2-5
TGTGCCAGCATTCGCGGGACAGGGGGAGAGACCCAGTACTTC
CASIRGTGGETQYF
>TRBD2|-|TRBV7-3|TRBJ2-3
TGTGCCAGCAGCTTGACTAGCGGGGGGGGCACAGATACGCAGTATTTT
CASSLTSGGGTDTQYF
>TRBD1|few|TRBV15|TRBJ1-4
TGTGCCACCAGCTACCGGGACAGGGCGAATGAAAAACTGTTTTTT
CATSYRDRANEKLFF
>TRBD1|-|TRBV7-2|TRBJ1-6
TGTGCCAGCAGCACGCATACAGGGGCGTTAGGAGCCCTCCACTTT
CASSTHTGALGALHF